The T cell receptor beta chain described here comes from a study of cytomegalovirus exposure and HLA in healthy donors. Study-wide findings and caveats: It has been reported that TCR beta sequences accurately predicted the HLA-A and HLA-B alleles of most subjects. Later genetic work tied a missense DCLRE1C variant to beta-chain V and J trimming. Other equally common chains were less clonally expanded than HLA-associated TCR beta chains, a later analysis showed.

Donors in the study were healthy people who gave bone marrow. Researchers ran the PCR with 60 Vbeta and 13 Jbeta primers. Sequencing used immunoSEQ multiplex PCR; TCRdb keeps in-frame clones, though not all of them. The data hold some 200,000 clones, with roughly 78% observed a single time. A word on this clone: The target antigen is unknown.

CDR1 SEHNR and CDR2 FQNEAQ come from the germline V gene (reference sequence). With 5 bases removed from V and 2 bases from J, the gap between germline ends came to 12 bases. This CDR3 comprises 14 residues. The sequencing input was PBMCs. The J gene is TRBJ1-1, the V gene TRBV7-9; perhaps TRBD1 as D (6 bases). The origin of this receptor is a boy younger than 18 in good health and CMV-seronegative. CDR3 protein: CASSPWTDNTEAFF. The CDR3 bases are TGTGCCAGCAGCCCATGGACAGACAACACTGAAGCTTTCTTT.